Shown below are 5 T cell receptor beta chains from a single sample sequenced in a study of cytomegalovirus exposure and HLA in healthy donors. With 60 Vbeta and 13 Jbeta primers, the PCR was carried out. TCRdb's table, derived via immunoSEQ multiplex PCR, lists solely in-frame clones and lacks some. The repertoire shows approximately 210,000 clones; the top ten hold around 0.95%. Sequencing used PBMCs. The receptors stem from a woman in her twenties or thirties in good health and CMV-seropositive.

The gene calls are TRBV27 and TRBJ1-2, with D maybe TRBD1 (5 bases). Between the trimmed V and J ends, which lost 2 bases and 8 bases, there was a span of 15 bases. CDR3 size: 14 residues. From germline, CDR1 is MNHEY and CDR2 SMNVEV (reference sequence). The CDR3 region is CASSLLGSSGGYTF. CDR3 coding DNA: TGTGCCAGCAGTTTACTGGGGTCCTCAGGGGGCTACACCTTC.

The chain couples TRBV6-5 to TRBJ2-7; tentatively, D is TRBD2 (5 bases). Germline V gene data show CDR1 as MNHEY and CDR2 as SVGAGI. The germline V and J ends were trimmed by 6 bases and 3 bases, with 15 bases remaining between them. The CDR3 loop spans 14 amino acids. The CDR3 bases are TGTGCCAGCAGCAGAGGGCCAACCCTCTACGAGCAGTACTTC. Amino acids: CASSRGPTLYEQYF.

CDR3 sequence (DNA): TGTGCCAGCAGCTTACAACAGGGCTACGAGCAGTACTTC. Translation: CASSLQQGYEQYF. The rearrangement joins TRBV7-9 to TRBJ2-7, with TRBD1 as a possible D gene (6 bases). V dropped 2 bases and J dropped 3 bases, with 8 bases sitting between them. CDR3 length: 13 amino acids. Looked up from germline, CDR1 is SEHNR and CDR2 is FQNEAQ (reference sequence).

This rearrangement joins TRBV28 to TRBJ1-2, with 7 bases identical to TRBD1. V trimming: 10 bases; J trimming: 6 bases; junction bases outside the gene matches: 8. This CDR3 spans 12 amino acids. Germline V CDR1 and CDR2: MDHEN, SYDVKM. CDR3 sequence (DNA): TGTGCCACCCCGGGACAGTCGGATGGCTACACCTTC. Translation: CATPGQSDGYTF.

As concerns this clone: A junction end diverges from the germline sequence, so it may reflect a read error. Other nucleotide sequences from this sample produce the same CDR3. The chain carries TRBV11-2 and TRBJ2-2; 8 positions match TRBD1. CDR1 SGHAT and CDR2 FQNNGV come from the germline V gene. The CDR3 extends over 16 amino acids. The CDR3 nucleotides read TGCGCCAGCAGCCCCTCGACAGGGGTGAACACCGGGGAGCTGTTTTTT. Translating it yields CASSPSTGVNTGELFF.